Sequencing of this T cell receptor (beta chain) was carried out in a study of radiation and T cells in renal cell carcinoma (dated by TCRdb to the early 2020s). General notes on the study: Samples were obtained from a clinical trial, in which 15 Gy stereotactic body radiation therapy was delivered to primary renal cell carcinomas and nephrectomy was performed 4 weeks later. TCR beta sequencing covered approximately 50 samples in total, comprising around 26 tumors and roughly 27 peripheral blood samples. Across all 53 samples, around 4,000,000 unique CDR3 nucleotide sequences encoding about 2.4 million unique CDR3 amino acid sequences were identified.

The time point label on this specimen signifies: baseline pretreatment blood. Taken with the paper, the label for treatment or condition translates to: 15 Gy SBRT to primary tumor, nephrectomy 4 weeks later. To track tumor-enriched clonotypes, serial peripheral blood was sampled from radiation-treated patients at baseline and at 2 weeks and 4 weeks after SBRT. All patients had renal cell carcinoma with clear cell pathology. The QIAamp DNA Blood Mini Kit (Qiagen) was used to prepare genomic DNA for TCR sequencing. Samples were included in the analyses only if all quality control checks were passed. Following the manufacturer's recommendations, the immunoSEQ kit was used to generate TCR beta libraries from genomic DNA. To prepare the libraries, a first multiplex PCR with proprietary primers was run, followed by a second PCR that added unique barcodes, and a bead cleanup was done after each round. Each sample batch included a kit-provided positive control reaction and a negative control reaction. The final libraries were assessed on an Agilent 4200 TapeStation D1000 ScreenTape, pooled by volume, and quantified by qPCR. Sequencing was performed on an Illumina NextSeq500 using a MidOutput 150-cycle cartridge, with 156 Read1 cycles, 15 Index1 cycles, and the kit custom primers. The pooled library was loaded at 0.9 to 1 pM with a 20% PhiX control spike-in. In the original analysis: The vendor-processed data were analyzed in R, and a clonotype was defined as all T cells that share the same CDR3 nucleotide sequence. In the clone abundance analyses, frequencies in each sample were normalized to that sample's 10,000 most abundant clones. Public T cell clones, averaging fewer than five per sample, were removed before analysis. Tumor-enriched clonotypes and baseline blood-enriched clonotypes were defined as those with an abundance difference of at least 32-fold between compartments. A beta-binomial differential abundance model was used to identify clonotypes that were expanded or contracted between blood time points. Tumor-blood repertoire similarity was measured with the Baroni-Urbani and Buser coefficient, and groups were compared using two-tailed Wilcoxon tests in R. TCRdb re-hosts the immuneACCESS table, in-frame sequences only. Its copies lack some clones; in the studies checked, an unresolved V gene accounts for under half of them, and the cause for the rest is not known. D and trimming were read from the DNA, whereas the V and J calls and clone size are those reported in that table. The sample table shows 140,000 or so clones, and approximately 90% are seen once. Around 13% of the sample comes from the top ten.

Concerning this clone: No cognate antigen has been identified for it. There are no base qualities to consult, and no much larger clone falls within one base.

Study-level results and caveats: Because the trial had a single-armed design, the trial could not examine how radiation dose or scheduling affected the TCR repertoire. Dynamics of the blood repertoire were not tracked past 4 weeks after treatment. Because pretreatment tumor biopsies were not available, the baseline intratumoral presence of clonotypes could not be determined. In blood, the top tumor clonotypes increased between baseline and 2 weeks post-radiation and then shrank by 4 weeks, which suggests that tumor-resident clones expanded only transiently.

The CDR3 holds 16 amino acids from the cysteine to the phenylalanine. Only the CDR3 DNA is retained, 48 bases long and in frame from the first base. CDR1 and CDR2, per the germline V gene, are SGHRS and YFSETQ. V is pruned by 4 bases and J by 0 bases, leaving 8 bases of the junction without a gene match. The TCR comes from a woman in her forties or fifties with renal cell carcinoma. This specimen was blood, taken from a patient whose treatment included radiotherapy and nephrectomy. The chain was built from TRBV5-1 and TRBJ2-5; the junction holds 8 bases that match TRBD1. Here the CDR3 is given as CASSLGGQGNQETQYF. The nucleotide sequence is TGCGCCAGCAGCCTGGGCGGACAGGGCAACCAAGAGACCCAGTACTTC.